The clone carrying this TCR beta chain turned up a few times. The antigen is unknown. Assay used: immunoSEQ multiplex PCR; TCRdb lists only in-frame clones, some missing. The table includes 150,000 to 200,000 clones, about 68% detected once. This CDR3 comprises 17 residues. Germline V CDR1 and CDR2: SGHRS, YFSETQ. Trimming cost V 3 bases and J 8 bases; bases outside gene matches: 13. This entry comes from a study of shared clonotypes between healthy human individuals. Turning to the study itself: Sampling drew on donors who were a couple of women and a few men aged 18 to 49. CD4 naive cells filled three plates per donor, CD4 memory three, CD8 naive two and CD8 memory one. Overall study findings and caveats: Larger richness was generally estimated for naive than memory subsets. With a few donors compared, 5% to 5.5% of naive CD4 clonotypes were shared.

The TCR sequence derives from a man aged 25 to 40 in good health. The chain carries TRBV5-1 and TRBJ2-1; 11 bases align to TRBD2. Sequencing input: memory CD4+ T cells sorted from blood. Subset of the sample: CD45RA-negative fraction. CDR3 protein: CASSSSLAGAGSDEQFF. In DNA form, the CDR3 reads TGCGCCAGCAGCTCCTCACTAGCGGGAGCTGGTTCCGATGAGCAGTTCTTC.